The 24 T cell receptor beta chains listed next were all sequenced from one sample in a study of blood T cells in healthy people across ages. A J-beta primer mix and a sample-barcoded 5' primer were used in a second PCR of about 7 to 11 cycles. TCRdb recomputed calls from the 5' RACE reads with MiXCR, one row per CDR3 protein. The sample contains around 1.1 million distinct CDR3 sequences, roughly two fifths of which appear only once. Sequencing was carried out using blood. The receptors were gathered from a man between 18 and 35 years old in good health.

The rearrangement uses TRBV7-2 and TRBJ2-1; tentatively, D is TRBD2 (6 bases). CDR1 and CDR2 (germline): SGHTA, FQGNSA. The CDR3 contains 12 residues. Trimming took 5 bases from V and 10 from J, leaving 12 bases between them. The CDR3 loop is CASSPGGWEQFF. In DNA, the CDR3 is TGTGCCAGCAGCCCTGGGGGGTGGGAGCAGTTCTTC.

The CDR3 region has the DNA TGTGCCAGCAGCTTGCTCGCTAGCGGGGTTCTCAATGAGCAGTTCTTC. As protein: CASSLLASGVLNEQFF. The chain carries TRBV5-8 and TRBJ2-1; 9 bases fit TRBD2. The V gene's germline CDR1 is SGHTS and CDR2 YDEGEE. The CDR3 consists of 16 residues. V lost 1 base, J lost 6 bases, and 8 bases stayed unmatched.

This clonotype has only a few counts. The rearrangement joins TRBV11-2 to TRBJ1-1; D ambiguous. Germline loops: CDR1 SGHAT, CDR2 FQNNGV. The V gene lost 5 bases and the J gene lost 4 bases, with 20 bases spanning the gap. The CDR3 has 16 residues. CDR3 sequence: CASSTSLGSLSTEAFF. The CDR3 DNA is TGTGCCAGCAGCACCTCCCTAGGGAGCTTGAGCACTGAAGCTTTCTTT.

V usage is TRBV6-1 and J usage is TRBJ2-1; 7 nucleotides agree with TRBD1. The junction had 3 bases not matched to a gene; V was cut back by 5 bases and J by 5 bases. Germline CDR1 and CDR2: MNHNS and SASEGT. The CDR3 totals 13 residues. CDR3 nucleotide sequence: TGTGCCAGCAGTCCGGGACAGCACAATGAGCAGTTCTTC. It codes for CASSPGQHNEQFF.

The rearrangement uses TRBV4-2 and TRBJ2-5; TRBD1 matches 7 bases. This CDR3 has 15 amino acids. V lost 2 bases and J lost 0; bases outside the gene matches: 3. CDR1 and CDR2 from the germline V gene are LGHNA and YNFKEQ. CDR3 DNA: TGTGCCAGCAGCCAAACCGGGACAGACCAAGAGACCCAGTACTTC. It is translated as CASSQTGTDQETQYF.

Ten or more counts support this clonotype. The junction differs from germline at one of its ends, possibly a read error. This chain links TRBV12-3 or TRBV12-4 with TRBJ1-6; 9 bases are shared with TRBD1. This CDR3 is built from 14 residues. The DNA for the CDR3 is TGCGCCAGCAGCTTGGGACAGGGAAATTCACCCCTCCACTTT. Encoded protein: CASSLGQGNSPLHF.

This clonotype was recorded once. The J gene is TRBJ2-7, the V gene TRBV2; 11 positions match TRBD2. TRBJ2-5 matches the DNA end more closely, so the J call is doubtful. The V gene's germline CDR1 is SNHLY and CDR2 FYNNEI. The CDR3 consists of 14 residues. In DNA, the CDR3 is TGTGCCAGCAAGGCTAGCGGGGGGCTAGAGACCCAGTACTTC. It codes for CASKASGGLETQYF.

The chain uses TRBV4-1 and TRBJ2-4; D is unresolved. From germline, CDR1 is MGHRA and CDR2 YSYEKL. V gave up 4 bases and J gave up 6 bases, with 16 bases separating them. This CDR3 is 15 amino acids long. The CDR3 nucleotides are TGCGCCAGCAGCCGACTCCAAAGGGCAGGAAACATTCAGTACTTC. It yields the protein CASSRLQRAGNIQYF.

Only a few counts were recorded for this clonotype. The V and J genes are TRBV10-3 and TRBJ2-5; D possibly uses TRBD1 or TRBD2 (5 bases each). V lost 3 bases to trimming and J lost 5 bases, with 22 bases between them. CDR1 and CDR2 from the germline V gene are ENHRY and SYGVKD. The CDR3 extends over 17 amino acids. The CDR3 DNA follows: TGTGCCATCAGTGACATTCTGGGGGACCTAACGGCGGAGACCCAGTACTTC. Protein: CAISDILGDLTAETQYF.

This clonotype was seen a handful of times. CDR3 in DNA: TGCAGTGCTAGAGAACGCACAGGATCCGATCAGCCCCAGCATTTT. This codes for CSARERTGSDQPQHF. The J gene is TRBJ1-5, the V gene TRBV20-1; TRBD1 might be the D (5 bases). The CDR3 runs to 15 residues. V was clipped by 0 bases and J by 5 bases, with 14 bases between them. The germline V gene encodes CDR1 DFQATT and CDR2 SNEGSKA (reference sequence).

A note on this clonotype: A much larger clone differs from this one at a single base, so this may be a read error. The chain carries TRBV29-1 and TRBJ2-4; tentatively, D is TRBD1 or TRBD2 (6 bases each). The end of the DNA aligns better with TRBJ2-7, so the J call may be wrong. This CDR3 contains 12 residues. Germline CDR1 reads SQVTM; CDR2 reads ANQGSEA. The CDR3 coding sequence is TGCAGAGTCCACTTAGGGGGGTACGAGCAGTACTTC. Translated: CRVHLGGYEQYF.

DNA of the CDR3: TGCAGTGCTAGAGTAACAGGGGCTGGTGAAGCTTTCTTT. Encoded protein: CSARVTGAGEAFF. The chain carries TRBV20-1 and TRBJ1-1, with 7 bases aligning to TRBD1. There are 13 residues in the CDR3. The ends lost 1 base at V and 7 bases at J; junction bases unmatched: 6. Germline V CDR1 and CDR2: DFQATT, SNEGSKA (reference sequence).

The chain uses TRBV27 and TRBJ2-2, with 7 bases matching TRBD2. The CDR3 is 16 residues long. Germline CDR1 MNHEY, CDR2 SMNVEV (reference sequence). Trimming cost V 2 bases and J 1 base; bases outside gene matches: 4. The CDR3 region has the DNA TGTGCCAGCAGTTTAAGGGAGGGGCTGAACACCGGGGAGCTGTTTTTT. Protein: CASSLREGLNTGELFF.

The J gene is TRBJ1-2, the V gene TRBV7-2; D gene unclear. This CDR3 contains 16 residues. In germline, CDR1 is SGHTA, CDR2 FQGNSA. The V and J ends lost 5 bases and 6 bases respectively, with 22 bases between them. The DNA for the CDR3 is TGTGCCAGCAGCGCGGACCTGGGTGGGGAAGTTAATGGCTACACCTTC. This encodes CASSADLGGEVNGYTF.

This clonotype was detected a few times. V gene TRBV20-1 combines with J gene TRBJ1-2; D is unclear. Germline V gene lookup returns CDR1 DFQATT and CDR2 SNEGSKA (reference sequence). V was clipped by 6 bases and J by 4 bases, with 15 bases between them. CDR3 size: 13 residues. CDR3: CSAIAYASYGYTF. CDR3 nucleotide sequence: TGCAGTGCCATCGCGTACGCATCCTATGGCTACACCTTC.

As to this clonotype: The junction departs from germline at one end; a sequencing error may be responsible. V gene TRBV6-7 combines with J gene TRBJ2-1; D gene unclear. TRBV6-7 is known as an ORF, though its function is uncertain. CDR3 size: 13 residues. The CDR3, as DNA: TGTGCCAGCAGTGACTCTAACGGTGCTGAGCAGTTCTTC. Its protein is CASSDSNGAEQFF.

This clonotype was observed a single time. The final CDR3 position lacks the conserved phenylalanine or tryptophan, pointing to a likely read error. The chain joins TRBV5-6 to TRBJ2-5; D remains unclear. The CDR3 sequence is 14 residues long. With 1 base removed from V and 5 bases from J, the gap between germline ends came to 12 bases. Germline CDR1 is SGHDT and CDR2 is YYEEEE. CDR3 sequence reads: CASSLIGLSETQYL. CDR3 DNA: TGTGCCAGCAGCTTGATAGGGTTATCGGAGACCCAGTACTTA.

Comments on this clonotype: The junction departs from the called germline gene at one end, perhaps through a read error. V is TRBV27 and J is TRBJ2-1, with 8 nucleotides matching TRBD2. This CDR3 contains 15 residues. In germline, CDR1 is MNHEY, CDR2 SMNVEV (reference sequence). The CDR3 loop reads CTSSPPAGGYNEQFF. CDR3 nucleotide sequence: TGTACCAGCAGCCCCCCCGCGGGGGGTTACAATGAGCAGTTCTTC.

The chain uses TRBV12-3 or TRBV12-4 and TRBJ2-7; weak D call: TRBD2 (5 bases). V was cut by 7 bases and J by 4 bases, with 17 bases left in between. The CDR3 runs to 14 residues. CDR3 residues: CASTTSLLDYEQYF. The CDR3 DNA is TGTGCCAGCACGACCAGCCTACTAGATTACGAGCAGTACTTC.

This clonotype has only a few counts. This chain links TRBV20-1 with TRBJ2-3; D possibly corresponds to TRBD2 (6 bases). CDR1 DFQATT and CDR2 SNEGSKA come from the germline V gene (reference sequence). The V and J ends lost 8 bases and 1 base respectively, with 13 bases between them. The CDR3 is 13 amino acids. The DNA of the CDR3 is TGCAGTCCAAGGTCTAGCGGCACAGATACGCAGTATTTT. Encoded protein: CSPRSSGTDTQYF.

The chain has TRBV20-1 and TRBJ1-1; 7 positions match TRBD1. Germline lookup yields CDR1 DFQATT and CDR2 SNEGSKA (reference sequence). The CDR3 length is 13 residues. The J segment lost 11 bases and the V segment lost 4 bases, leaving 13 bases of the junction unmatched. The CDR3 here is CSATHNRGTGAFF. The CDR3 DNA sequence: TGCAGTGCTACACATAACAGGGGAACTGGGGCTTTCTTT.

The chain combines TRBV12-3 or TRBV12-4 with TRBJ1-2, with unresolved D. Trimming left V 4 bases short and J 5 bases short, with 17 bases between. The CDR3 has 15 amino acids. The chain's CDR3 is CASSSSSYSFYGYTF. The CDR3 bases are TGTGCCAGCAGTTCCTCCTCGTACAGTTTTTATGGCTACACCTTC.

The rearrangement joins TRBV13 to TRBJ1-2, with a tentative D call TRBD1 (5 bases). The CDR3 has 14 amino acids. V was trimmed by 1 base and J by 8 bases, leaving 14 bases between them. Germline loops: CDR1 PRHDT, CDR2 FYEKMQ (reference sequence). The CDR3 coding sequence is TGTGCCAGCAGCTTAGACGGGGCAGCCTACGGCTACACCTTC. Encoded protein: CASSLDGAAYGYTF.

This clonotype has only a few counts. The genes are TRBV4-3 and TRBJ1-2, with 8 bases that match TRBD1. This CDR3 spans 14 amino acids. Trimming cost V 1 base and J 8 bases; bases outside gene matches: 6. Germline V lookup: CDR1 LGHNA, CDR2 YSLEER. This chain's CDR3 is CASSQAGRGQGYTF. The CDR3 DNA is TGCGCCAGCAGCCAAGCGGGCAGGGGGCAAGGCTACACCTTC.